One T cell receptor (beta chain) is described in this entry. What it binds is unknown. Using immunoSEQ multiplex PCR, the repertoire was profiled, and TCRdb retains in-frame clones only, with some absent. Of about 2.1 million clones detected, just over 90% appear once; the ten largest clones hold around 1.7%. The V and J ends lost 2 bases and 9 bases respectively, with 14 bases between them. This CDR3 comprises 14 residues. Germline values: CDR1 WSHSY, CDR2 SAAADI. This entry is derived from a study of shared clonotypes between healthy human individuals. Selected positively for CCR7 and CD45RO-negative, naive CD8 cells excluded terminally differentiated effector memory CD45RA+ cells. Notes on the study in general: Clonotypes which were not shared had lower generation probabilities than clonotypes that all four donors shared. Shared clonotypes: approximately 5.3% naive CD4, roughly 4% naive CD8, around 2.2% memory CD4, 0.4% to 0.45% memory CD8.

Sequencing was done on a sample of naive CD8+ T cells from PBMCs. The source is a man in his late teens or twenties in good health. Some clones in this sample may be carry-over from other donors' samples. V usage is TRBV10-2 and J usage is TRBJ2-1, with no clear D. The CDR3 bases are TGCGCCAGCAGTGAGAATCTGGCCTGGGCTGAGCAGTTCTTC. It specifies CASSENLAWAEQFF.